The 29 T cell receptor beta chains in this list originate from one sample, sequenced in a study of CD8+ T cells in alopecia areata. The sequencing template was cDNA reverse transcribed from extracted RNA. Sequencing was performed with immunoSEQ multiplex PCR; in TCRdb, only in-frame clones are kept and a portion is missing. The table lists roughly 250,000 clones, about 68% of them singletons. Specimen: CD4+ T cells sorted from blood, collected at week 0. The receptors come from a human donor with alopecia areata.

This clone was observed a handful of times. J is TRBJ1-1 and V is TRBV29-1; a weak D match, TRBD1 (5 bases). V lost 7 bases to trimming and J lost 1 base, with 10 bases between them. The CDR3 is 12 residues long. Germline lookup yields CDR1 SQVTM and CDR2 ANQGSEA. The CDR3 spells CSAGRGNTEAFF. As DNA, the CDR3 is TGCAGCGCCGGAAGGGGGAACACTGAAGCTTTCTTT.

The chain is built from TRBV15 and TRBJ1-5, with a possible D match to TRBD1 (6 bases). Trimming shortened V by 2 bases and J by 4 bases, and 12 bases separated the two germline ends. The CDR3 consists of 15 residues. Germline assignment: CDR1 LNHNV and CDR2 YYDKDF (reference sequence). CDR3 residues: CATSRTADRNQPQHF. CDR3 coding DNA: TGTGCCACCAGCAGAACCGCGGACAGAAATCAGCCCCAGCATTTT.

The chain links TRBV9 to TRBJ1-2; tentatively, D is TRBD1 (5 bases). CDR1 and CDR2 (germline): SGDLS, YYNGEE. V lost 0 bases and J lost 6, with 12 bases in between. This CDR3 region has 14 residues. The CDR3 DNA reads as TGTGCCAGCAGCGTAGAGGCAGGGCTGAATGGCTACACCTTC. Translated, it gives CASSVEAGLNGYTF. The full variable domain, with the rest looked up from reference TRBV9 and TRBJ1-2, is DSGVTQTPKHLITATGQRVTLRCSPRSGDLSVYWYQQSLDQGLQFLIQYYNGEERAKGNILERFSAQQFPDLHSELNLSSLELGDSALYFCASSVEAGLNGYTFGSGTRLTVV.

The chain combines TRBV29-1 with TRBJ1-2, with D uncertain. The CDR3 totals 13 residues. Per the germline V gene, CDR1 is SQVTM and CDR2 is ANQGSEA. The V end lost 3 bases, the J end lost 2 bases, and 10 bases lay between the germline ends. The CDR3 DNA reads as TGCAGCGTTGAGCGAGGGCCCAACTATGGCTACACCTTC. Translated, it gives CSVERGPNYGYTF.

The rearrangement links TRBV9 to TRBJ1-1; D unresolved. CDR3 length: 15 residues. Germline assignment: CDR1 SGDLS and CDR2 YYNGEE. The ends were cut back, 0 bases at V and 5 bases at J, with 14 bases in the middle. This chain's CDR3 is CASSVVGAGVTEAFF. In DNA form, the CDR3 reads TGTGCCAGCAGCGTAGTGGGCGCCGGAGTGACTGAAGCTTTCTTT.

The chain employs TRBV2 and TRBJ2-7; a weak D match, TRBD2 (6 bases). The CDR3 contains 16 residues. CDR1 SNHLY and CDR2 FYNNEI come from the germline V gene. The V gene lost 7 bases and the J gene lost 2 bases, with 21 bases spanning the gap. CDR3 nucleotide sequence: TGTGCCAGCATGCGGGGCGGACTCCCCGGGACCTACGAGCAGTACTTC. This codes for CASMRGGLPGTYEQYF.

The rearrangement joins TRBV29-1 to TRBJ2-7; D gene unclear. CDR3 size: 13 residues. The V end was cut by 3 bases, the J end by 3 bases, with 12 bases between. Germline loops: CDR1 SQVTM, CDR2 ANQGSEA. This chain's CDR3 is CSVDGDTIYEQYF. The CDR3 DNA follows: TGCAGCGTTGACGGAGATACGATCTACGAGCAGTACTTC.

This clone was seen only a few times. The chain uses TRBV10-3 and TRBJ1-2; D is perhaps TRBD1 (6 bases). The germline CDR1 and CDR2 sequences are ENHRY and SYGVKD. Trimming removed 7 bases from V and 7 bases from J, with 22 bases in between. This CDR3 spans 15 amino acids. This CDR3 is CAIIPAQQGESGYTF. CDR3 sequence (DNA): TGTGCCATCATCCCCGCTCAACAGGGAGAGAGTGGCTACACCTTC.

The J gene is TRBJ2-7, the V gene TRBV9; 10 nucleotides agree with TRBD1. J was trimmed by 7 bases and V by 3 bases; bases with no gene match: 10. Germline CDR1 reads SGDLS; CDR2 reads YYNGEE. The CDR3 totals 15 residues. DNA of the CDR3: TGTGCCAGCAGCGAGAGGGACAGGGGAATGGGAGAGCAGTACTTC. This gives the protein CASSERDRGMGEQYF.

This clone was found once. The CDR3 loop is CAISENRDGYTF. The CDR3 coding sequence is TGTGCCATCAGTGAGAACAGGGATGGCTACACCTTC. This sequence joins TRBV10-3 and TRBJ1-2; maybe TRBD1 (6 bases). Germline CDR1 is ENHRY and CDR2 is SYGVKD. Trimming pared 2 bases from V and 6 bases from J, leaving 7 bases between. The CDR3 has 12 residues.

The V gene is TRBV30, the J gene TRBJ2-4, with TRBD1 matching 8 bases. Germline V gene data show CDR1 as GTSNPN and CDR2 as SVGIG (reference sequence). V was pared by 4 bases and J by 3 bases, with 8 bases of the junction left unmatched. The CDR3 runs to 15 residues. The CDR3 loop is CAWNPTGVGKNIQYF. Here the CDR3 DNA reads TGTGCCTGGAACCCGACAGGGGTCGGCAAAAACATTCAGTACTTC. The full variable domain, in which reference TRBV30 and TRBJ2-4 provide the parts outside the CDR3, is SQTIHQWPATLVQPVGSPLSLECTVEGTSNPNLYWYRQAAGRGLQLLFYSVGIGQISSEVPQNLSASRPQDRQFILSSKKLLLSDSGFYLCAWNPTGVGKNIQYFGAGTRLSVL.

The chain is built from TRBV29-1 and TRBJ2-7; D possibly corresponds to TRBD1 (5 bases). Germline CDR1 and CDR2: SQVTM and ANQGSEA. The CDR3 is 11 amino acids. V was shortened by 7 bases and J by 1 base, with 8 bases between the two germline ends. CDR3 in DNA: TGCAGCGCAAGGACATCCTACGAGCAGTACTTC. It encodes CSARTSYEQYF.

This chain joins TRBV7-3 and TRBJ2-7; 9 nucleotides line up with TRBD2. Trimming cost V 2 bases and J 6 bases; bases outside gene matches: 11. CDR3 length equals 16 residues. CDR1 and CDR2 (germline): SGHTA, FQGTGA. The CDR3 nucleotides read TGTGCCAGCAGCTTAGGTCCGGGACTAGCTCACTCCGAGCAGTACTTC. Its translation is CASSLGPGLAHSEQYF.

The chain carries TRBV29-1 and TRBJ2-5; possible D gene TRBD1, 6 bases. Trimming shortened V by 6 bases and J by 7 bases, and 15 bases separated the two germline ends. The CDR3 loop spans 12 amino acids. The V gene's germline CDR1 is SQVTM and CDR2 ANQGSEA. CDR3 sequence reads: CSVTGTPGTQYF. The CDR3 DNA sequence: TGCAGCGTAACAGGGACGCCGGGGACCCAGTACTTC.

This clone showed up just a few times. The rearrangement links TRBV5-5 to TRBJ2-3; 10 positions agree with TRBD1. CDR1 SGHKS and CDR2 YYEKEE come from the germline V gene (reference sequence). J was trimmed by 4 bases and V by 4 bases; bases with no gene match: 0. This CDR3 is built from 13 residues. CDR3 sequence reads: CASSGQGADTQYF. The CDR3 DNA sequence: TGTGCCAGCAGCGGACAGGGGGCAGATACGCAGTATTTT.

The rearrangement links TRBV4-1 to TRBJ2-7; 8 positions agree with TRBD1. Germline V gene lookup returns CDR1 MGHRA and CDR2 YSYEKL. Unmatched junction bases numbered 10, after V lost 3 bases and J lost 3 bases. The CDR3 extends over 16 amino acids. This chain's CDR3 is CASSQDTGGSVYEQYF. The CDR3 DNA sequence: TGCGCCAGCAGCCAGGATACAGGGGGTTCTGTCTACGAGCAGTACTTC.

This clone was found a few times. The rearrangement links TRBV9 to TRBJ2-6, with D perhaps given as TRBD1 or TRBD2 (5 bases each). The CDR3 sequence is 18 residues long. CDR1 and CDR2 (germline): SGDLS, YYNGEE. Trimming shortened V by 1 base and J by 7 bases, and 21 bases separated the two germline ends. As DNA, the CDR3 is TGTGCCAGCAGCGTAACCCAGGGACCCTCTTGGGGAGCCAACGTCCTGACTTTC. It yields the protein CASSVTQGPSWGANVLTF.

This chain uses TRBV6-6 with TRBJ2-2; tentatively, D is TRBD2 (5 bases). The V and J ends lost 11 bases and 4 bases respectively, with 14 bases between them. From germline, CDR1 is MNHNY and CDR2 SVGAGI (reference sequence). The CDR3 is 13 amino acids. The CDR3 reads CASGVLTTGELFF. CDR3 DNA: TGTGCCTCCGGGGTACTTACCACCGGGGAGCTGTTTTTT.

This clone was detected a few times. The V gene is TRBV5-1, the J gene TRBJ2-5; TRBD1 matches 9 bases. From germline, CDR1 is SGHRS and CDR2 YFSETQ. V was clipped by 5 bases and J by 7 bases; unmatched bases: 6. This CDR3 has 13 residues. CDR3: CASSPGQGWTQYF. The CDR3 bases are TGCGCCAGCAGTCCCGGACAGGGGTGGACCCAGTACTTC.

This clone is a singleton in its sample. This sequence joins TRBV15 and TRBJ2-5, with D possibly TRBD1 on 6 matching bases. V gave up 3 bases and J gave up 0 bases, with 11 bases separating them. CDR1 and CDR2 from the germline V gene are LNHNV and YYDKDF (reference sequence). The CDR3 totals 15 residues. The CDR3 nucleotides are TGTGCCACCAGCAGTGTCAGGGGCTACCAAGAGACCCAGTACTTC. Its translation is CATSSVRGYQETQYF.

This chain links TRBV4-3 with TRBJ2-3; TRBD2 agrees at 9 bases. The germline gives CDR1 LGHNA, CDR2 YSLEER. After removal of 2 bases from V and 14 bases from J, the junction contained 14 bases not matched to a gene. The CDR3 runs 15 residues. As DNA, the CDR3 is TGCGCCAGCAGCCAAAATAGCGGGGGCCATCTTCAGCGGTATTTT. Residues: CASSQNSGGHLQRYF.

This clone has more than one count but fewer than ten. The rearrangement uses TRBV7-3 and TRBJ2-1; possible D gene TRBD2, 5 bases. V was trimmed by 2 bases and J by 5 bases, leaving 10 bases between them. In germline, CDR1 is SGHTA, CDR2 FQGTGA. The CDR3 runs to 14 residues. CDR3 sequence (DNA): TGTGCCAGCAGCTTAGGGCGGGCCAACAATGAGCAGTTCTTC. It codes for CASSLGRANNEQFF.

This clone was counted a single time. This chain links TRBV29-1 with TRBJ2-7; D might be TRBD2 (6 bases). CDR3 size: 14 residues. V was clipped by 7 bases and J by 0 bases, with 16 bases between them. CDR1 and CDR2 (germline): SQVTM, ANQGSEA. In DNA form, the CDR3 reads TGCAGCGCCGGAGGGGCAGGGAGCTCCTACGAGCAGTACTTC. Translated, it gives CSAGGAGSSYEQYF.

The chain couples TRBV5-1 to TRBJ1-1, with a weak D call TRBD1 (5 bases). The CDR3 loop spans 16 amino acids. Germline loops: CDR1 SGHRS, CDR2 YFSETQ. Trimming removed 0 bases from V and 0 bases from J, with 12 bases in between. The CDR3 DNA reads TGCGCCAGCAGCTTGGGGGGCGAACATTTGAACACTGAAGCTTTCTTT. Translating gives CASSLGGEHLNTEAFF.

The rearrangement links TRBV9 to TRBJ1-3, with D tentatively TRBD1 (6 bases). V was cut by 0 bases and J by 2 bases, with 6 bases left in between. CDR3 length: 14 amino acids. CDR1 is SGDLS and CDR2 is YYNGEE in the germline V gene. CDR3 sequence (DNA): TGTGCCAGCAGCGTAGGGACAGCTGGAAACACCATATATTTT. Protein sequence: CASSVGTAGNTIYF.

Remarks on this clone: Other nucleotide sequences from this sample produce the same CDR3. The genes are TRBV30 and TRBJ1-1, with no clear D. Per germline, CDR1 GTSNPN and CDR2 SVGIG (reference sequence). The V end was cut by 3 bases, the J end by 2 bases, with 4 bases between. The CDR3 runs to 11 residues. The CDR3 loop reads CAWRVNTEAFF. The CDR3 DNA follows: TGTGCCTGGAGGGTTAACACTGAAGCTTTCTTT.

The chain has TRBV7-9 and TRBJ1-6; the match to TRBD1 covers 10 bases. Germline CDR1 and CDR2: SEHNR and FQNEAQ (reference sequence). V was pared by 1 base and J by 7 bases, with 7 bases of the junction left unmatched. CDR3 length: 17 residues. In DNA, the CDR3 is TGTGCCAGCAGCTTAGGAGCGGTGACAGGGGGCAATTCACCCCTCCACTTT. Translation: CASSLGAVTGGNSPLHF.

This chain links TRBV30 with TRBJ1-5, with a weak D call TRBD1 (5 bases). This CDR3 is 13 amino acids long. Per germline, CDR1 GTSNPN and CDR2 SVGIG (reference sequence). Trimming shortened V by 7 bases and J by 5 bases, and 15 bases separated the two germline ends. The CDR3 DNA is TGTGCCTCAAGTGGGGGTAATTATCAGCCCCAGCATTTT. This codes for CASSGGNYQPQHF.

This sequence joins TRBV6-6 and TRBJ2-5, with D perhaps being TRBD1 or TRBD2 (5 bases each). CDR3 length equals 13 residues. V was shortened by 7 bases and J by 7 bases, with 16 bases between the two germline ends. Germline V gene lookup returns CDR1 MNHNY and CDR2 SVGAGI (reference sequence). The CDR3 here is CASTQGGPGTQYF. The CDR3 DNA reads TGTGCCAGCACCCAGGGCGGGCCGGGGACCCAGTACTTC.